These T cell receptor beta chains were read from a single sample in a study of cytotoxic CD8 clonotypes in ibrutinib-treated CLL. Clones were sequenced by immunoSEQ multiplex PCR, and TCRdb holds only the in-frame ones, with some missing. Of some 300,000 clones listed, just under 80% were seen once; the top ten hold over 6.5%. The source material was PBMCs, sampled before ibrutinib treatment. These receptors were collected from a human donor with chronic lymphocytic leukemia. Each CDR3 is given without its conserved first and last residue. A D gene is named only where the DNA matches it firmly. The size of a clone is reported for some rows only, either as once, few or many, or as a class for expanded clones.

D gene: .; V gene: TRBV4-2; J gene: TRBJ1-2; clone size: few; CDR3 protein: ASSHPGQGYGYT
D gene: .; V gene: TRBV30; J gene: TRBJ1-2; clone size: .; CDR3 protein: ACDYYGYT
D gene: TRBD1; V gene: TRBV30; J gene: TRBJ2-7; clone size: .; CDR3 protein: AWSPGQPGYEQY
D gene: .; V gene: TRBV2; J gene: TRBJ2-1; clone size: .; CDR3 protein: ASNLPEPEQF
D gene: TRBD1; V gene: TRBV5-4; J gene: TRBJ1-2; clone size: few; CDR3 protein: ASSLENRGGYGYT
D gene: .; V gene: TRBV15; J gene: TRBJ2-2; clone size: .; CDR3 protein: ATSRRGWSQGKGGELF
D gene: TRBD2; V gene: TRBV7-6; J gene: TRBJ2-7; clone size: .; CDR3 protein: ASSFPGEGSEQY
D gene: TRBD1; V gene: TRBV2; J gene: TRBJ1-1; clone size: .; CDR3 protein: ASRGTGNTEAF
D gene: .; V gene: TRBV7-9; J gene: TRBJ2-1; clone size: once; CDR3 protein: ASHPGASSYNEQF
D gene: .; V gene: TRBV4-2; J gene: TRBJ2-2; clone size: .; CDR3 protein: ASSQVRTTTNTGELF
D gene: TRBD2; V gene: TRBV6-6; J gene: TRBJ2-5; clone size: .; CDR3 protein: ASSTLAGGQETQY
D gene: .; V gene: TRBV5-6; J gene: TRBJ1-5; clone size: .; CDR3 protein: ASSPSPGATNQPQH
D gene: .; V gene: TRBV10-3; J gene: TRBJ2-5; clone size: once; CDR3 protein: AISESRQLETQY
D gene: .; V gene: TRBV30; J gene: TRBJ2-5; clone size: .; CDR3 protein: AWSGSGTQY
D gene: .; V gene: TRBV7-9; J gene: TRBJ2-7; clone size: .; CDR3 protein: ASAGTSYEQY
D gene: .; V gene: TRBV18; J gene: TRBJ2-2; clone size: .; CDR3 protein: ASSPSEDTGELF
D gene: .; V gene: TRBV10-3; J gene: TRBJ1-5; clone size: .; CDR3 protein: AISGSRNSNQPQH
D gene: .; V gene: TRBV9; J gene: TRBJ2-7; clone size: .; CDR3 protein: ASSMTATTVVYEQY